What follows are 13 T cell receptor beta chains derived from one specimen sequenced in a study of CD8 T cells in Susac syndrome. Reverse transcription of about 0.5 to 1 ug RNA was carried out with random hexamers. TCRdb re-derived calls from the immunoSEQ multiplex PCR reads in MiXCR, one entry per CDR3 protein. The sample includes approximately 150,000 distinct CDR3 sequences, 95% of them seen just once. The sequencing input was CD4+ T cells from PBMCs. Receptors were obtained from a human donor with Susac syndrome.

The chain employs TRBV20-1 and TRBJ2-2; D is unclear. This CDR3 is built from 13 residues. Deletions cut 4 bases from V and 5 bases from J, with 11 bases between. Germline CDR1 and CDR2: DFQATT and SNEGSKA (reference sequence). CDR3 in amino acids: CSATERVTGELFF. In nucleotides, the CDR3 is TGCAGTGCTACAGAGCGAGTTACCGGGGAGCTGTTTTTT.

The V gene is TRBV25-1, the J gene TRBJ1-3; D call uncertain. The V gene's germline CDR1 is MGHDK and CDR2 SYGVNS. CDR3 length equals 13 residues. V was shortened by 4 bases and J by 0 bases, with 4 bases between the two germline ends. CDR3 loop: CASSVSSGNTIYF. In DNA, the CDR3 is TGTGCCAGCAGTGTTAGCTCTGGAAACACCATATATTTT.

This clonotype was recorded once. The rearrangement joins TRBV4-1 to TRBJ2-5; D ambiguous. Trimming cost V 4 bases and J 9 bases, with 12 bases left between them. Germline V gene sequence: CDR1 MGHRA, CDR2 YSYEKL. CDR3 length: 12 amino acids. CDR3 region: CASSLSRGAQYF. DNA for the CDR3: TGCGCCAGCAGCCTTTCTCGTGGGGCCCAGTACTTC.

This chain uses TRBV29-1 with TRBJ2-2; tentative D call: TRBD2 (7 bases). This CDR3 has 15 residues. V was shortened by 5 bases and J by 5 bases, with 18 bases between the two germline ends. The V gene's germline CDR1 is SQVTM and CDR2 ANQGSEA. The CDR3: CSVCWLGGETGELFF. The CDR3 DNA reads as TGCAGCGTTTGTTGGCTAGGGGGGGAGACCGGGGAGCTGTTTTTT.

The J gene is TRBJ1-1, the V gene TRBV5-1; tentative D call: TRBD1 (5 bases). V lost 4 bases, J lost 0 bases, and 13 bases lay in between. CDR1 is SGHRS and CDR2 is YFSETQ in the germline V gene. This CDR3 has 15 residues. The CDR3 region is CASSLLGALNTEAFF. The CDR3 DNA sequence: TGCGCCAGCAGCCTCCTAGGGGCCTTGAACACTGAAGCTTTCTTT.

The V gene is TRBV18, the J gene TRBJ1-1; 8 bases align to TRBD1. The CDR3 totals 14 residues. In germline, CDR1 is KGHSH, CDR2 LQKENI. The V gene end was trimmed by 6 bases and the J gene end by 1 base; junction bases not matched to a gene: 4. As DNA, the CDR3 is TGTGCCAGCTCCCCCGGGACAGGGAACACTGAAGCTTTCTTT. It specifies CASSPGTGNTEAFF.

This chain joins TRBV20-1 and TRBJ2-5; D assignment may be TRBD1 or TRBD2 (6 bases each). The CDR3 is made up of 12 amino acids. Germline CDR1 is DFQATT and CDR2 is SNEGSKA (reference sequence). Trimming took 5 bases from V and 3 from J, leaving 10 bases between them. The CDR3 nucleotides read TGCAGTGCTCGGGGGCTCGAAGAGACCCAGTACTTC. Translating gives CSARGLEETQYF.

The CDR3 loop reads CSARSLDRDNEQFF. CDR3 sequence (DNA): TGCAGTGCTAGATCCCTCGACAGGGACAATGAGCAGTTCTTC. The chain uses TRBV20-1 and TRBJ2-1; 7 bases line up with TRBD1. The CDR3 loop spans 14 amino acids. Germline lookup yields CDR1 DFQATT and CDR2 SNEGSKA (reference sequence). J gave up 5 bases and V 2 bases, and 6 bases lay outside the gene matches.

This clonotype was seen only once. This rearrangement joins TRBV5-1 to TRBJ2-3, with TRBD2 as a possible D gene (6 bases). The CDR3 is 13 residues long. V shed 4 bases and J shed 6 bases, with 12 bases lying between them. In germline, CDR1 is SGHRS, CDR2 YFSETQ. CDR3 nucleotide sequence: TGCGCCAGCAGCGTGGACGGGAGCGATACGCAGTATTTT. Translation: CASSVDGSDTQYF.

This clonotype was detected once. This CDR3 reads CASSEGSIYEQFF. Written as DNA, the CDR3 is TGTGCCAGCAGTGAGGGGTCCATCTATGAGCAGTTCTTC. The chain couples TRBV2 to TRBJ2-1; no clear D. Trimming left V 3 bases short and J 8 bases short, with 11 bases between. The CDR3 extends over 13 amino acids. CDR1 is SNHLY and CDR2 is FYNNEI in the germline V gene.

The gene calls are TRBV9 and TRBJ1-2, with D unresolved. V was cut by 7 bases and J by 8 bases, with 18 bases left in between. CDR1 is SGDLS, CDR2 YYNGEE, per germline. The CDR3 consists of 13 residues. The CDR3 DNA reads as TGTGCCAGCCCGATCTTGGGGAGATACGGCTACACCTTC. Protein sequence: CASPILGRYGYTF.

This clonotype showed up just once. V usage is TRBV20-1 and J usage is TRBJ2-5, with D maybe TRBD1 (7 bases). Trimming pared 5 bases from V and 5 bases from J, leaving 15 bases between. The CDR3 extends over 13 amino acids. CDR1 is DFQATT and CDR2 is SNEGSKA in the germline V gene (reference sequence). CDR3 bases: TGCAGTGCTCGCGGGACAGTTGGGGAGACCCAGTACTTC. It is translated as CSARGTVGETQYF.

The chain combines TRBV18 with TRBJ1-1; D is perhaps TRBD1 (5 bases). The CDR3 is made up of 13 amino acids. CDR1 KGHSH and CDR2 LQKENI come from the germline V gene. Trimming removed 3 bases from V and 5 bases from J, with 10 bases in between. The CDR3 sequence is CASSPNQGTEAFF. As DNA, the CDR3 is TGTGCCAGCTCACCCAACCAGGGAACTGAAGCTTTCTTT.